The 8 T cell receptor beta chains below all came from one sample that was sequenced in a study of beta chain features in type 1 diabetes. Every bit of the isolated RNA underwent reverse transcription, so sequencing read expressed TCRB transcripts. Profiled with immunoSEQ multiplex PCR; TCRdb holds only in-frame clones, not every one. The table shows 240,000 or so clones, with about 70% occurring only once. Material for sequencing was naive CD4+ T cells from blood. The receptors come from a man aged 30 to 45 in good health.

This clone came up once. V gene TRBV10-3 combines with J gene TRBJ2-7, with no clear D. V was pared by 3 bases and J by 0 bases, with 12 bases between. The CDR3 consists of 15 residues. Germline V lookup: CDR1 ENHRY, CDR2 SYGVKD. The CDR3 here is CAISDLLVSSYEQYF. Here the CDR3 DNA reads TGTGCCATCAGTGACCTTCTAGTGAGCTCCTACGAGCAGTACTTC.

This clone has only one observation. The V and J genes are TRBV14 and TRBJ2-2; the D is unclear. CDR3 length: 13 amino acids. CDR1 is SGHDN and CDR2 is FVKESK in the germline V gene. Trimming stripped 6 bases from V and 5 bases from J, with 10 bases between. CDR3 sequence (DNA): TGTGCCAGCAGTCCCTTAGGAACCGGGGAGCTGTTTTTT. Amino acids: CASSPLGTGELFF. The variable domain in full, completed from reference TRBV14 and TRBJ2-2, reads EAGVTQFPSHSVIEKGQTVTLRCDPISGHDNLYWYRRVMGKEIKFLLHFVKESKQDESGMPNNRFLAERTGGTYSTLKVQPAELEDSGVYFCASSPLGTGELFFGEGSRLTVL.

Written as DNA, the CDR3 is TGCGCCAGCAGCCAAGTTTCTCCCTACAATGAGCAGTTCTTC. Protein: CASSQVSPYNEQFF. The chain couples TRBV4-3 to TRBJ2-1, with no clear D. Germline V CDR1 and CDR2: LGHNA, YSLEER. The CDR3 is 14 residues long. Trimming took off 1 base at V and 2 bases at J, with 6 bases between the two ends.

The chain couples TRBV15 to TRBJ2-7; perhaps TRBD1 as D (6 bases). The V end lost 0 bases, the J end lost 1 base, and 10 bases lay between the germline ends. The CDR3 is 15 residues long. Germline assignment: CDR1 LNHNV and CDR2 YYDKDF (reference sequence). The CDR3 here is CATSRDKGQSYEQYF. For the CDR3, the DNA is TGTGCCACCAGCAGAGATAAAGGACAGTCCTACGAGCAGTACTTC.

This chain joins TRBV13 and TRBJ2-5; 10 nucleotides match TRBD1. This CDR3 region has 14 residues. V trimming: 5 bases; J trimming: 7 bases; junction bases outside the gene matches: 7. Germline assignment: CDR1 PRHDT and CDR2 FYEKMQ (reference sequence). The CDR3 DNA is TGTGCCAGCAGCGCCGGGACAGGGGTTGGGACCCAGTACTTC. It yields the protein CASSAGTGVGTQYF.

The V call is TRBV30, the J call TRBJ2-3; tentatively, D is TRBD1 or TRBD2 (6 bases each). CDR3 length: 14 residues. The V gene lost 5 bases and the J gene lost 1 base, with 13 bases spanning the gap. The germline V gene encodes CDR1 GTSNPN and CDR2 SVGIG (reference sequence). This chain's CDR3 is CAWGSGEGTDTQYF. CDR3 sequence (DNA): TGTGCCTGGGGCTCAGGGGAGGGCACAGATACGCAGTATTTT.

V gene TRBV29-1 combines with J gene TRBJ2-7; D not certain. Trimming pared 1 base from V and 6 bases from J, leaving 10 bases between. The CDR3 covers 12 residues. Germline V gives CDR1 SQVTM, CDR2 ANQGSEA. CDR3 sequence: CSVEGWQLEQYF. CDR3 coding DNA: TGCAGCGTTGAAGGATGGCAGCTCGAGCAGTACTTC.

The rearrangement links TRBV9 to TRBJ2-1; D not certain. Trimming cost V 2 bases and J 9 bases, with 6 bases left between them. CDR3 size: 11 residues. CDR1 SGDLS and CDR2 YYNGEE come from the germline V gene. The CDR3 is CASSVDLEQFF. DNA for the CDR3: TGTGCCAGCAGCGTCGATCTTGAGCAGTTCTTC.